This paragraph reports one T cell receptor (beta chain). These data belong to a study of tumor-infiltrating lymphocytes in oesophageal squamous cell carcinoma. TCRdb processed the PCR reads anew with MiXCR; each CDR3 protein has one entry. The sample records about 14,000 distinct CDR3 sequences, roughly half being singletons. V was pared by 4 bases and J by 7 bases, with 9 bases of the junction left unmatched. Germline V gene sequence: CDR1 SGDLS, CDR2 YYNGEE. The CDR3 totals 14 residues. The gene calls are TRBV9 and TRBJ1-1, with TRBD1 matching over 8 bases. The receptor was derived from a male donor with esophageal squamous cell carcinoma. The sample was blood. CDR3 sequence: CASSPWTGRGEAFF. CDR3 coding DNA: TGTGCCAGCAGCCCTTGGACAGGGCGGGGTGAAGCTTTCTTT.